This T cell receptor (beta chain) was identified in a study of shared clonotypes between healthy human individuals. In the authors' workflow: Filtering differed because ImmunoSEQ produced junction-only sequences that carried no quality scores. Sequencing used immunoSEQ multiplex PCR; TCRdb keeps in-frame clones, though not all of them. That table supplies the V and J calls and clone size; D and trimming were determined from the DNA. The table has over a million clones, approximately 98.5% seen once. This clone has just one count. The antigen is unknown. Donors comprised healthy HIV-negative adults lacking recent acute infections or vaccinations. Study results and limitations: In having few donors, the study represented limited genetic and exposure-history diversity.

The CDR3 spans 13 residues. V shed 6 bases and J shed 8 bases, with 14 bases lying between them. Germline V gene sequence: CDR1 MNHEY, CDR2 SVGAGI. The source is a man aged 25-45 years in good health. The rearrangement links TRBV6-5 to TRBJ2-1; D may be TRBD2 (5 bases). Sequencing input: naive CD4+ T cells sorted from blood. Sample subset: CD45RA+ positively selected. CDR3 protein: CASSAPQRDEQFF. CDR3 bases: TGTGCCAGCAGCGCCCCCCAGAGGGATGAGCAGTTCTTC.